Shown below are 21 T cell receptor beta chains from a single sample sequenced in a study of CD8 T cells in ankylosing spondylitis. Study-level findings and limits: Ankylosing spondylitis blood seemed to carry a telltale TCR beta motif made of several highly homologous variants.

Their cognate antigens are unknown. TCRdb re-called the 5' RACE reads with MiXCR, one entry per CDR3 protein. The table has some 800,000 distinct CDR3 sequences, approximately 10% seen once; the top ten hold 0.51%. Sequencing was carried out using blood, either unsorted or a sorted T cell fraction (not recorded which). These receptors originate from a male donor with ankylosing spondylitis.

A few counts support this clonotype. The chain combines TRBV10-3 with TRBJ2-3; 7 positions agree with TRBD1. Trimming at V came to 5 bases and at J to 3 bases, leaving 8 bases not matched to a gene. This CDR3 region has 15 residues. Germline V lookup: CDR1 ENHRY, CDR2 SYGVKD. The CDR3 DNA reads as TGTGCCATCAGTTTGGCAGGGGGAAATACAGATACGCAGTATTTT. Amino acid sequence: CAISLAGGNTDTQYF.

The chain couples TRBV10-3 to TRBJ1-1; perhaps TRBD1 as D (5 bases). The V gene lost 2 bases and the J gene lost 6 bases, with 13 bases spanning the gap. Germline CDR1 is ENHRY and CDR2 is SYGVKD. This CDR3 region has 14 residues. The CDR3 sequence is CAISETREVSEAFF. The CDR3 bases are TGTGCCATCAGTGAGACCAGGGAGGTCTCTGAAGCTTTCTTT.

This clonotype came up many times. This chain links TRBV6-1 with TRBJ1-1; a possible D gene is TRBD1 (5 bases). The CDR3 runs 14 residues. V shed 6 bases and J shed 0 bases, with 11 bases lying between them. Germline CDR1 MNHNS, CDR2 SASEGT. The CDR3 DNA sequence: TGTGCCAGCAGCAGACAGTCTATGAACACTGAAGCTTTCTTT. Amino acid sequence: CASSRQSMNTEAFF.

This chain uses TRBV20-1 with TRBJ1-5, with TRBD1 identical over 7 bases. The germline gives CDR1 DFQATT, CDR2 SNEGSKA (reference sequence). The CDR3 is 14 residues long. Unmatched junction bases numbered 6, after V lost 3 bases and J lost 4 bases. CDR3: CSASLGTENQPQHF. In DNA, the CDR3 is TGCAGTGCTAGTTTGGGGACAGAAAATCAGCCCCAGCATTTT.

V is TRBV5-1 and J is TRBJ2-7, with D possibly being TRBD1 or TRBD2 (5 bases each). There are 15 residues in the CDR3. The germline V gene has CDR1 SGHRS and CDR2 YFSETQ. V was pared by 0 bases and J by 6 bases, with 16 bases between. CDR3 residues: CASSLGPGTAREQYF. In nucleotides, the CDR3 is TGCGCCAGCAGCTTGGGCCCCGGGACCGCCCGCGAGCAGTACTTC.

Only a few counts were recorded for this clonotype. The J gene is TRBJ2-1, the V gene TRBV20-1; 7 positions agree with TRBD1. This CDR3 has 14 residues. Germline CDR1 and CDR2: DFQATT and SNEGSKA (reference sequence). The CDR3 coding sequence is TGCTCCCAAAGGGACAGCCTTCTCGATGGTGAGCAGTTCTTC. Its protein product is CSQRDSLLDGEQFF.

In its sample, this clonotype was seen many times. This chain joins TRBV20-1 and TRBJ1-2, with D possibly being TRBD1 (6 bases). Germline CDR1 reads DFQATT; CDR2 reads SNEGSKA (reference sequence). The V and J ends lost 6 bases and 3 bases respectively, with 14 bases between them. CDR3 size: 13 residues. The CDR3 DNA reads TGCAGTGCCACTCGAGGGGGGGACTATGGCTACACCTTC. It specifies CSATRGGDYGYTF.

The chain is built from TRBV7-8 and TRBJ1-4; D is unclear. This CDR3 has 14 amino acids. Trimming stripped 2 bases from V and 7 bases from J, with 11 bases between. The germline CDR1 and CDR2 sequences are SGHVS and FQNEAQ. The CDR3: CASSLFGGREKLFF. Here the CDR3 DNA reads TGTGCCAGCAGCTTATTTGGTGGTCGTGAAAAACTGTTTTTT. The entire variable domain, with the rest obtained from reference TRBV7-8 and TRBJ1-4, is as follows: GAGVSQSPRYKVAKRGQDVALRCDPISGHVSLFWYQQALGQGPEFLTYFQNEAQLDKSGLPSDRFFAERPEGSVSTLKIQRTQQEDSAVYLCASSLFGGREKLFFGSGTQLSVL.

There are many counts of this clonotype. This chain uses TRBV12-3 or TRBV12-4 with TRBJ1-4; 7 nucleotides match TRBD1. This CDR3 contains 15 residues. Unmatched junction bases numbered 8, after V lost 4 bases and J lost 6 bases. The CDR3 DNA sequence: TGTGCCAGCAGTTCTTACAGGGGTCCGCATGAAAAACTGTTTTTT. Protein product: CASSSYRGPHEKLFF.

This clonotype appeared a few times. This rearrangement joins TRBV5-1 to TRBJ2-5; 8 bases map to TRBD1. The CDR3 covers 15 residues. CDR1 and CDR2 (germline): SGHRS, YFSETQ. Trimming removed 5 bases from V and 5 bases from J; junction bases left unmatched: 11. The CDR3 coding sequence is TGCGCCAGCAGACCCGGACAGGGTGGGATCGAGACCCAGTACTTC. Translating gives CASRPGQGGIETQYF.

This clonotype came up a few times. The gene calls are TRBV29-1 and TRBJ2-5, with a possible D match to TRBD2 (6 bases). The germline V and J ends were trimmed by 7 bases and 5 bases, with 20 bases remaining between them. CDR3 length equals 14 residues. Germline CDR1 and CDR2: SQVTM and ANQGSEA. CDR3 sequence: CSAFTSLGMETQYF. In nucleotides, the CDR3 is TGCAGCGCATTTACTAGCCTCGGGATGGAGACCCAGTACTTC.

The chain is built from TRBV4-3 and TRBJ1-6; 7 bases line up with TRBD1. Trimming took 0 bases from V and 9 from J; bases not matched to a gene: 14. This CDR3 region has 18 residues. CDR1 is LGHNA and CDR2 is YSLEER in the germline V gene. CDR3 in amino acids: CASSQDGDSGEFSSPLHF. CDR3 nucleotides: TGCGCCAGCAGCCAAGATGGGGACAGCGGGGAGTTTAGTTCACCCCTCCACTTT.

The chain joins TRBV20-1 to TRBJ1-1, with TRBD1 as a possible D gene (5 bases). Per the germline V gene, CDR1 is DFQATT and CDR2 is SNEGSKA (reference sequence). The V gene lost 6 bases and the J gene lost 4 bases, with 24 bases spanning the gap. CDR3 length: 16 amino acids. CDR3 in amino acids: CSAPKMGGAAGTEAFF. The CDR3 DNA sequence: TGCAGTGCCCCTAAAATGGGAGGGGCAGCGGGCACTGAAGCTTTCTTT.

The CDR3 loop reads CASSFGGLTLREQYF. CDR3 DNA: TGTGCCAGCAGTTTTGGGGGGTTAACCCTACGCGAGCAGTACTTC. The V call is TRBV12-3 or TRBV12-4, the J call TRBJ2-7, with D tentatively TRBD2 (6 bases). Trimming left V 3 bases short and J 6 bases short, with 18 bases between. The CDR3 sequence is 15 residues long.

This clonotype was counted many times. The chain combines TRBV6-6 with TRBJ2-3; no clear D gene. The germline gives CDR1 MNHNY, CDR2 SVGAGI (reference sequence). This CDR3 spans 12 amino acids. V lost 0 bases to trimming and J lost 9 bases, with 7 bases between them. The CDR3 reads CASSYSINTQYF. DNA for the CDR3: TGTGCCAGCAGTTACTCGATAAACACGCAGTATTTT.

This clonotype was recorded many times. The chain joins TRBV29-1 to TRBJ2-1, with D perhaps TRBD1 or TRBD2 (5 bases each). The germline CDR1 and CDR2 sequences are SQVTM and ANQGSEA. Trimming stripped 8 bases from V and 4 bases from J, with 15 bases between. CDR3 length equals 13 residues. In DNA, the CDR3 is TGCAGCCTGGGGTATGGGGGTTACAATGAGCAGTTCTTC. Residues: CSLGYGGYNEQFF.

This clonotype was counted between two and nine times. The chain has TRBV7-9 and TRBJ2-5, with 10 bases fitting TRBD1. CDR1 and CDR2 (germline): SEHNR, FQNEAQ (reference sequence). Germline trimming cut 0 bases from V and 4 bases from J; bases unmatched to any gene: 5. CDR3 length: 16 residues. The CDR3 DNA sequence: TGTGCCAGCAGCTTAGCGGCCGGGACAGGGGTAGAGACCCAGTACTTC. Translating gives CASSLAAGTGVETQYF. Full variable domain (outside the CDR3, taken from reference TRBV7-9 and TRBJ2-5): DTGVSQNPRHKITKRGQNVTFRCDPISEHNRLYWYRQTLGQGPEFLTYFQNEAQLEKSRLLSDRFSAERPKGSFSTLEIQRTEQGDSAMYLCASSLAAGTGVETQYFGPGTRLLVL.

There are a few counts of this clonotype. The J gene is TRBJ2-7, the V gene TRBV20-1; D is ambiguous. Germline CDR1 DFQATT, CDR2 SNEGSKA (reference sequence). The CDR3 runs 11 residues. V was pared by 3 bases and J by 5 bases, with 8 bases between. This chain's CDR3 is CSASSRNEQYF. The CDR3 DNA follows: TGCAGTGCTAGTAGCCGAAACGAGCAGTACTTC.

This sequence joins TRBV10-3 and TRBJ1-2; D not resolved. With 7 bases removed from V and 2 bases from J, the gap between germline ends came to 14 bases. The CDR3 loop spans 14 amino acids. Germline loops: CDR1 ENHRY, CDR2 SYGVKD. DNA of the CDR3: TGTGCCATCAAAGAAGGGCCAGGAAACTATGGCTACACCTTC. Amino acids: CAIKEGPGNYGYTF.

This clonotype was detected many times. The genes are TRBV29-1 and TRBJ2-1; possibly TRBD1 for D (6 bases). V was shortened by 4 bases and J by 2 bases, with 18 bases between the two germline ends. Germline loops: CDR1 SQVTM, CDR2 ANQGSEA. CDR3 length: 16 residues. The CDR3 here is CSVVTGSGETYNEQFF. CDR3 nucleotides: TGCAGCGTTGTCACGGGGTCAGGGGAGACCTACAATGAGCAGTTCTTC.

In its sample, this clonotype was seen many times. The J gene is TRBJ2-7, the V gene TRBV20-1, with D maybe TRBD2 (6 bases). The CDR3 loop spans 15 amino acids. Trimming removed 1 base from V and 2 bases from J, with 15 bases in between. CDR1 is DFQATT and CDR2 is SNEGSKA in the germline V gene (reference sequence). The CDR3 protein is CSARVGRRGPYEQYF. The CDR3 DNA sequence: TGCAGTGCTAGAGTCGGTCGGCGGGGTCCCTACGAGCAGTACTTC.